Following are 2 T cell receptor beta chains from one sample sequenced in a study of CD8 T cells in ankylosing spondylitis. One entry per CDR3 protein results from TCRdb running MiXCR on the 5' RACE reads. This sample has approximately 200,000 distinct CDR3 sequences, with 10% to 15% found just once. The source material was blood, either unsorted or a sorted T cell fraction (not recorded which). These receptors all stem from a female donor with ankylosing spondylitis or in good health (not recorded which).

This clonotype was seen at least ten times. The J gene is TRBJ1-1, the V gene TRBV18; D not certain. The CDR3 consists of 14 residues. The germline V gene encodes CDR1 KGHSH and CDR2 LQKENI. Trimming took 0 bases from V and 0 from J, leaving 5 bases between them. The chain's CDR3 is CASSPPGVNTEAFF. For the CDR3, the DNA is TGTGCCAGCTCACCACCGGGAGTGAACACTGAAGCTTTCTTT.

This clonotype has a count of ten or more. The rearrangement uses TRBV20-1 and TRBJ2-3; tentatively, D is TRBD1 (6 bases). Germline V gives CDR1 DFQATT, CDR2 SNEGSKA (reference sequence). Trimming took off 2 bases at V and 4 bases at J, with 13 bases between the two ends. This CDR3 is built from 14 residues. CDR3 residues: CSARSDRSPDTQYF. CDR3 DNA sequence: TGCAGTGCTAGATCAGACAGGAGTCCAGATACGCAGTATTTT.